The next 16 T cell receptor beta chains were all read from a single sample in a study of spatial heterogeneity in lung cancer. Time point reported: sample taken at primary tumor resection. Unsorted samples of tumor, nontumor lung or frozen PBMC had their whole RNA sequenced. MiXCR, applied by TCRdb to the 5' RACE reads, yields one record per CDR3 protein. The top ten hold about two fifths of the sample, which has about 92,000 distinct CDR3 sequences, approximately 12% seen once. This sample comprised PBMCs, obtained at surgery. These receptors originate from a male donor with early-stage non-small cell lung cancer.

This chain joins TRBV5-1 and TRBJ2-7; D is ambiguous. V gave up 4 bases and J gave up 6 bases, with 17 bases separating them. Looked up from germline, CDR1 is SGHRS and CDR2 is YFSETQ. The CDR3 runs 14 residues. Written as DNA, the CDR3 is TGCGCCAGCAGCCCTCCTACAGACCCTTCCGAGCAGTACTTC. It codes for CASSPPTDPSEQYF.

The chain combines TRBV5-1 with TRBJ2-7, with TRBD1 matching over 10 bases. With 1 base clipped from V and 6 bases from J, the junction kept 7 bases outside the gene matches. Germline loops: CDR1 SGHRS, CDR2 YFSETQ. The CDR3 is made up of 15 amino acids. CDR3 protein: CASSLPGQGLSEQYF. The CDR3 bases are TGCGCCAGCAGCTTGCCGGGACAGGGGTTGTCCGAGCAGTACTTC. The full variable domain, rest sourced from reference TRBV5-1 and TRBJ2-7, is KAGVTQTPRYLIKTRGQQVTLSCSPISGHRSVSWYQQTPGQGLQFLFEYFSETQRNKGNFPGRFSGRQFSNSRSEMNVSTLELGDSALYLCASSLPGQGLSEQYFGPGTRLTVT.

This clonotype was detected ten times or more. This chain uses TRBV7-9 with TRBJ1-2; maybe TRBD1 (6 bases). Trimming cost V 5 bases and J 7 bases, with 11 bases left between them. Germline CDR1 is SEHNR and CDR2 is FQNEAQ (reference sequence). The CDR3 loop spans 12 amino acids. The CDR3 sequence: CASSPRTVGYTF. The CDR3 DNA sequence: TGTGCCAGCAGCCCCCGGACAGTTGGCTACACCTTC.

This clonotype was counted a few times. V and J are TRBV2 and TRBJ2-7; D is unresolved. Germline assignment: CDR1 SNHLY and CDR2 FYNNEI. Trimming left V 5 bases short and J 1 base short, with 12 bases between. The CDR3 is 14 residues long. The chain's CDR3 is CASSPSGLSYEQYF. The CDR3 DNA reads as TGTGCCAGCAGTCCGTCCGGCCTATCCTACGAGCAGTACTTC.

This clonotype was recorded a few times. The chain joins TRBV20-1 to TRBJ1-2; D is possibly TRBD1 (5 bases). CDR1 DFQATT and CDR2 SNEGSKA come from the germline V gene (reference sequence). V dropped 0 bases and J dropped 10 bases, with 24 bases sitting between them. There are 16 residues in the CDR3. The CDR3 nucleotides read TGCAGTGCTAGAGACCCTGGACAAGACCTAACTATTGACTACACCTTC. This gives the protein CSARDPGQDLTIDYTF.

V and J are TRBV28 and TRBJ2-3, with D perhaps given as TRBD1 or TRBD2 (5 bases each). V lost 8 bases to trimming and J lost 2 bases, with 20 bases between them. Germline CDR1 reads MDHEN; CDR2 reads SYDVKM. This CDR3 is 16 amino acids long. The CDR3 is CASRDQRRGLTDTQYF. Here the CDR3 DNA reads TGTGCCAGCCGGGACCAACGTCGGGGCCTCACAGATACGCAGTATTTT. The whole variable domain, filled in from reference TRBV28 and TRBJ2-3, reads DVKVTQSSRYLVKRTGEKVFLECVQDMDHENMFWYRQDPGLGLRLIYFSYDVKMKEKGDIPEGYSVSREKKERFSLILESASTNQTSMYLCASRDQRRGLTDTQYFGPGTRLTVL.

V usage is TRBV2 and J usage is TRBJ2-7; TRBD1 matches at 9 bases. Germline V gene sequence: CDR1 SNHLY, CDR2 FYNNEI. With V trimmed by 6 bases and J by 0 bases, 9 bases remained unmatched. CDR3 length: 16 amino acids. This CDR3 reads CASSGQGSGSSYEQYF. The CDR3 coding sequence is TGTGCCAGCAGCGGACAGGGGAGTGGAAGCTCCTACGAGCAGTACTTC.

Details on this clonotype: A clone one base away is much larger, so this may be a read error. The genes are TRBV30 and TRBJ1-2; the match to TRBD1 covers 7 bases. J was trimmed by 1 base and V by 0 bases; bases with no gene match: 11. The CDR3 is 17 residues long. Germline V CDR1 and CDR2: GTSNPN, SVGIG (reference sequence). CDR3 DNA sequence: TGTGCCTGGAGTGTACCCGGACAGGCCTTAGTTAACTATGGCTACACCTTC. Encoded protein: CAWSVPGQALVNYGYTF.

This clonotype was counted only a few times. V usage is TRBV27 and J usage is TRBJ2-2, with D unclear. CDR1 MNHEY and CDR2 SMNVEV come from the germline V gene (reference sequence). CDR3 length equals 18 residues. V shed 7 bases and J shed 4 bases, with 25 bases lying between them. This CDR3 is CASTRSSVLPSGTGELFF. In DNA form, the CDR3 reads TGTGCCAGCACTAGAAGTTCCGTACTACCGTCGGGCACCGGGGAGCTGTTTTTT.

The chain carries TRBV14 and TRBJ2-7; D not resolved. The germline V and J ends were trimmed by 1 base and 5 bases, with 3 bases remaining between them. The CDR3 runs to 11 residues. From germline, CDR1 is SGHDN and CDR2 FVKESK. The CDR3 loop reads CASSQADEQYF. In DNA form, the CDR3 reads TGTGCCAGCAGCCAAGCCGACGAGCAGTACTTC.

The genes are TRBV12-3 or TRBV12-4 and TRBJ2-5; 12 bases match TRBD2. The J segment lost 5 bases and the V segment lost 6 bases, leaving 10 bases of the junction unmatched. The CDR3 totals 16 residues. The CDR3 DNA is TGTGCCAGCAGCCAGACTAGCGGGAGTATTAGCGAGACCCAGTACTTC. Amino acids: CASSQTSGSISETQYF.

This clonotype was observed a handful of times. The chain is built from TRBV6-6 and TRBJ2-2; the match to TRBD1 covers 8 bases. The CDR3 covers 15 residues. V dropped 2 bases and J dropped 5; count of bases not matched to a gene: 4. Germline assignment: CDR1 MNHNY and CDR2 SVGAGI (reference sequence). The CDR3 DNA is TGTGCCAGCAGTTACGCAGGACAGGGTACCGGGGAGCTGTTTTTT. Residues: CASSYAGQGTGELFF.

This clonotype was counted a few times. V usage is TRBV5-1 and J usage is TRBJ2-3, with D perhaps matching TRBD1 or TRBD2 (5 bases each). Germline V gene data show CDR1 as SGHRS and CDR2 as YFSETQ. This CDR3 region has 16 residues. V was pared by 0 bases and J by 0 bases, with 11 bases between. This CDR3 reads CASSLAGPTSTDTQYF. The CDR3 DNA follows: TGCGCCAGCAGCTTGGCGGGGCCAACTAGCACAGATACGCAGTATTTT.

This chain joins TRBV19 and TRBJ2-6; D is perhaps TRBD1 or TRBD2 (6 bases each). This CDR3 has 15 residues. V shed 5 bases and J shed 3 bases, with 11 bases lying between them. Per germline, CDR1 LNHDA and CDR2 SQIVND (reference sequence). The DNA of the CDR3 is TGTGCCAGTAGTGAACAGGGAGGTGGGGCCAACGTCCTGACTTTC. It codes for CASSEQGGGANVLTF. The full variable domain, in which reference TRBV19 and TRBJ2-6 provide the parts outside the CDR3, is DGGITQSPKYLFRKEGQNVTLSCEQNLNHDAMYWYRQDPGQGLRLIYYSQIVNDFQKGDIAEGYSVSREKKESFPLTVTSAQKNPTAFYLCASSEQGGGANVLTFGAGSRLTVL.

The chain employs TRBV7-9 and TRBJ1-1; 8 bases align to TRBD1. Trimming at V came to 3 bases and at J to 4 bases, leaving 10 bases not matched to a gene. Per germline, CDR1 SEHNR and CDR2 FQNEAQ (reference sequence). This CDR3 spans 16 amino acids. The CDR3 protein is CASSLTGDPFSTEAFF. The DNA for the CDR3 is TGTGCCAGCAGCTTGACAGGGGACCCCTTCTCCACTGAAGCTTTCTTT.

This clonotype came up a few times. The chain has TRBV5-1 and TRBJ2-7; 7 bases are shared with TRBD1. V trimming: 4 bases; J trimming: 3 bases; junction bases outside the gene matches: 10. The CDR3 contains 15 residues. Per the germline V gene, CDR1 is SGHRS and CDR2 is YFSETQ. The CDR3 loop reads CASSPSGTVVYEQYF. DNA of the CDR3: TGCGCCAGCAGCCCCTCCGGGACAGTAGTCTACGAGCAGTACTTC.